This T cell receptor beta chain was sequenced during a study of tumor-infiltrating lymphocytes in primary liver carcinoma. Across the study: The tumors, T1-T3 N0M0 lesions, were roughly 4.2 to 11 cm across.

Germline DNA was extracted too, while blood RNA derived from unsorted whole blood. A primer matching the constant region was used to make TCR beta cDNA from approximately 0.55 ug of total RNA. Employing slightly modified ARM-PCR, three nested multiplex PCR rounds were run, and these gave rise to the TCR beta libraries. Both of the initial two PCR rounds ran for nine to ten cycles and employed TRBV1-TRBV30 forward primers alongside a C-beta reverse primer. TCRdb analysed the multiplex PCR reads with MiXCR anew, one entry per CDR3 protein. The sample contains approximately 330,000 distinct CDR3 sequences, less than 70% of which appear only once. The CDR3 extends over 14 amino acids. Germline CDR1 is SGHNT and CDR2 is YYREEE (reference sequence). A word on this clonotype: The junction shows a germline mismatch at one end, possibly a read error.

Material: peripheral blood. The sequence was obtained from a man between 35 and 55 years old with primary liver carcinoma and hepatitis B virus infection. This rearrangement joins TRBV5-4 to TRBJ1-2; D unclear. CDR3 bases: TGTGCCAACAGCTCGGACGATCCTCCCGATGGCTACACCTTC. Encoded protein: CANSSDDPPDGYTF.